This paragraph reports one T cell receptor beta chain. This specimen comes from a study of T cells in Graves' hyperthyroidism and ophthalmopathy. The CDR3 length is 16 residues. The trim removed 5 bases at V and 8 bases at J, leaving 17 bases unmatched. Per germline, CDR1 DFQATT and CDR2 SNEGSKA (reference sequence). Those patients with uncontrolled infection, other autoimmune disease, pregnancy or lactation were excluded. RNA transcripts gave rise to amplified TCR beta CDR3 regions. HTBI primers were employed in a first-round RT-PCR of the TCR CDR3. One entry per CDR3 protein, called by TCRdb with MiXCR from the multiplex PCR reads. Here the sample spans 33,000 or so distinct CDR3 sequences, 49% being singletons.

Sequences were obtained from blood. This sequence originates from a woman between 50 and 59 years old with Graves' hyperthyroidism that later progressed to Graves' ophthalmopathy. V gene TRBV20-1 combines with J gene TRBJ2-1, with 8 bases aligning to TRBD1. For the CDR3, the DNA is TGCAGTGCTCCTTCCTCCGTCGGACAGGGAAATTATGAGCAGTTCTTC. As protein: CSAPSSVGQGNYEQFF.